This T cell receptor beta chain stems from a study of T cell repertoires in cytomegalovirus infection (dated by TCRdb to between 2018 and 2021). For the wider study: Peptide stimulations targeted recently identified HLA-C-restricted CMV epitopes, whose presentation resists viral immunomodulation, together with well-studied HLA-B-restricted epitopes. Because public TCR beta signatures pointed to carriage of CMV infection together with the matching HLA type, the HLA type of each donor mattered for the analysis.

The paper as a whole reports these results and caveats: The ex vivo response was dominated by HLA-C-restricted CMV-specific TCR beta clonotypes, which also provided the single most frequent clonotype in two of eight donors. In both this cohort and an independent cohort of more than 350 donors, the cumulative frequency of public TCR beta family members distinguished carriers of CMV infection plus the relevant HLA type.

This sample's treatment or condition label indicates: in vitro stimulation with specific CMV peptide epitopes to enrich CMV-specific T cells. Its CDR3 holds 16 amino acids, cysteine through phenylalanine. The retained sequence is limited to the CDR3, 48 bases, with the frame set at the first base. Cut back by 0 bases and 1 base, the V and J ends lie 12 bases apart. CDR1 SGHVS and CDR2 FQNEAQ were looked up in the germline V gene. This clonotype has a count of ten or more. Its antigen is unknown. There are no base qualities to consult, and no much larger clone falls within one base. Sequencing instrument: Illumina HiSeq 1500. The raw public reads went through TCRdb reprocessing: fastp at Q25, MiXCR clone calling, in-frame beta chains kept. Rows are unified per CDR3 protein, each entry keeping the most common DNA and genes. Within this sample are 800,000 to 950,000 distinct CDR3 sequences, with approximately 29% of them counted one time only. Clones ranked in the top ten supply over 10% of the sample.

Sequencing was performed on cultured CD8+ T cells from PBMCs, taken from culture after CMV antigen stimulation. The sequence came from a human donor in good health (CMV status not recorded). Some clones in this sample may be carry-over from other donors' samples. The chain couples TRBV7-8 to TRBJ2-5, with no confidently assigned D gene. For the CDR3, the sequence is CASSLAYVAPQETQYF. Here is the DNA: TGTGCCAGCAGCTTAGCTTATGTAGCACCCCAAGAGACCCAGTACTTC. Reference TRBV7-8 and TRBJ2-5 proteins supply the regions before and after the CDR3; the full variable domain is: GAGVSQSPRYKVAKRGQDVALRCDPISGHVSLFWYQQALGQGPEFLTYFQNEAQLDKSGLPSDRFFAERPEGSVSTLKIQRTQQEDSAVYLCASSLAYVAPQETQYFGPGTRLLVL.